The 4 T cell receptor beta chains below all came from one sample that was sequenced in a study of regulatory T cells in long-lasting Graves disease (dated by TCRdb to the early 2020s). Libraries were made using multiplex PCR. TCRdb lists the instrument as Illumina HiSeq 4000. iRepertoire HTBI primers and Arm-PCR amplification of CDR3 regions were used to construct TCR beta libraries. Starting from the raw public reads, TCRdb applied fastp trimming at Q25, assembled clones with MiXCR and retained in-frame beta chains. Each entry is one CDR3 protein sequence, shown with its most common DNA and genes. For this sample the table gives roughly 400,000 distinct CDR3 sequences, of which 21% were detected only once. The leading ten clones occupy roughly an eighth of the sample. The sample's time point label, decoded: persistent/refractory GD, antithyroid drugs over 5 years with positive TRAb. RNA was extracted from PBMCs in TRIzol for both TCR sequencing and RNA sequencing.

The starting material was peripheral blood mononuclear cells (PBMCs), obtained when the disease was refractory, from a patient treated with antithyroid drugs. The receptor set was obtained from a female donor with Graves disease.

The J gene is TRBJ2-4, the V gene TRBV6-1; 12 bases map to TRBD2. Matching the DNA end better, TRBJ2-1 makes the J call doubtful. Germline CDR1 and CDR2: MNHNS and SASEGT. The CDR3 runs 16 residues. CDR3 protein: CASSSPRASGRAEQFF. For the CDR3, the DNA is TGTGCCAGCAGCTCACCGAGGGCTAGCGGGAGGGCGGAGCAGTTCTTC.

This clonotype was counted at least ten times. The chain is built from TRBV28 and TRBJ2-6; no firm D call. Per the germline V gene, CDR1 is MDHEN and CDR2 is SYDVKM. The CDR3 covers 14 residues. Trimming stripped 5 bases from V and 0 bases from J, with 5 bases between. The CDR3: CASSSRSGANVLTF. The CDR3, as DNA: TGTGCCAGCAGTAGTCGCTCTGGGGCCAACGTCCTGACTTTC.

This clonotype was detected only a few times. This chain connects TRBV6-2 or TRBV6-3 to TRBJ2-1; 7 bases match TRBD1. This CDR3 comprises 14 residues. Trimming removed 6 bases from V and 7 bases from J; junction bases left unmatched: 9. The germline CDR1 and CDR2 sequences are MNHEY and SVGEGT. CDR3 bases: TGTGCCAGCAGCTTGGGACAGAAATATAATGAGCAGTTCTTC. Residues: CASSLGQKYNEQFF.

The chain joins TRBV7-9 to TRBJ2-7; D might be TRBD1 (6 bases). This CDR3 is 16 amino acids long. Per the germline V gene, CDR1 is SEHNR and CDR2 is FQNEAQ (reference sequence). With 2 bases removed from V and 3 bases from J, the gap between germline ends came to 17 bases. The CDR3 DNA follows: TGTGCCAGCAGCTTATCGCCGGGACACTCAGGCTACGAGCAGTACTTC. This sequence encodes CASSLSPGHSGYEQYF.